The 27 T cell receptor beta chains listed next were all sequenced from one sample in a study of T cell repertoires in ileal Crohn's disease. Documented time point: inflamed ileum from the surgical specimen. Method: immunoSEQ multiplex PCR; TCRdb's copy keeps in-frame clones and lacks some. Among 17,000 or so clones listed, more than 75% were seen once. Sequences were obtained from ileal tissue. The receptors were sampled from an adult with Crohn's disease.

The V call is TRBV15, the J call TRBJ2-7; maybe TRBD1 (5 bases). The CDR3 has 13 amino acids. Germline V gene sequence: CDR1 LNHNV, CDR2 YYDKDF (reference sequence). The V gene lost 5 bases and the J gene lost 5 bases, with 13 bases spanning the gap. CDR3 residues: CATSPKGVHEQYF. CDR3 in DNA: TGTGCCACCAGCCCCAAAGGGGTCCACGAGCAGTACTTC.

V gene TRBV6-5 combines with J gene TRBJ2-2; no firm D call. The V end was cut by 7 bases, the J end by 2 bases, with 5 bases between. CDR1 and CDR2 (germline): MNHEY, SVGAGI. The CDR3 is made up of 12 amino acids. The CDR3 DNA is TGTGCCAGCATTACTAACACCGGGGAGCTGTTTTTT. It specifies CASITNTGELFF.

This clone was counted a single time. This chain links TRBV4-2 with TRBJ2-2, with D perhaps matching TRBD1 or TRBD2 (6 bases each). The CDR3 is 17 residues long. Trimming took off 1 base at V and 0 bases at J, with 12 bases between the two ends. Germline CDR1 is LGHNA and CDR2 is YNFKEQ. CDR3 DNA sequence: TGTGCCAGCAGCCAAGGGGTGGGGGGCACGAACACCGGGGAGCTGTTTTTT. Encoded protein: CASSQGVGGTNTGELFF.

The V call is TRBV6-5, the J call TRBJ2-7, with a possible D match to TRBD2 (6 bases). V was clipped by 4 bases and J by 0 bases, with 16 bases between them. There are 16 residues in the CDR3. Germline V gene data show CDR1 as MNHEY and CDR2 as SVGAGI. The CDR3 nucleotides are TGTGCCAGCAGTTCCGTAGGTAGCGGAAGCTCCTACGAGCAGTACTTC. Protein sequence: CASSSVGSGSSYEQYF.

This chain uses TRBV6-1 with TRBJ2-3; 10 nucleotides align to TRBD2. The CDR3 is 15 amino acids. Losses at the gene ends were 8 bases for V and 1 base for J; bases not matched to a gene: 6. CDR1 is MNHNS and CDR2 is SASEGT in the germline V gene. CDR3 protein: CASLGLADRTDTQYF. DNA for the CDR3: TGTGCCAGCCTTGGACTAGCGGACCGCACAGATACGCAGTATTTT.

The chain recombines TRBV7-2 with TRBJ2-3; no clear D. Germline loops: CDR1 SGHTA, CDR2 FQGNSA. CDR3 length: 13 residues. Trimming removed 4 bases at V and 0 bases at J, with 5 bases between. The chain's CDR3 is CASSWRSTDTQYF. Here the CDR3 DNA reads TGTGCCAGCAGCTGGCGGAGCACAGATACGCAGTATTTT. Complete variable domain (other parts from reference TRBV7-2 and TRBJ2-3): GAGVSQSPSNKVTEKGKDVELRCDPISGHTALYWYRQSLGQGLEFLIYFQGNSAPDKSGLPSDRFSAERTGGSVSTLTIQRTQQEDSAVYLCASSWRSTDTQYFGPGTRLTVL.

This clone was recorded once. The chain combines TRBV6-5 with TRBJ1-5; 8 bases are a match to TRBD1. CDR1 MNHEY and CDR2 SVGAGI come from the germline V gene. The CDR3 is made up of 14 amino acids. V gave up 6 bases and J gave up 6 bases; unmatched junction bases: 7. The chain's CDR3 is CASSPDQGAQPQHF. The CDR3, as DNA: TGTGCCAGCAGCCCCGACCAGGGGGCTCAGCCCCAGCATTTT.

This clone turned up a few times. This chain links TRBV5-4 with TRBJ2-2; D not resolved. Between the trimmed V and J ends, which lost 4 bases and 7 bases, there was a span of 11 bases. The CDR3 totals 13 residues. The germline V gene has CDR1 SGHNT and CDR2 YYREEE (reference sequence). The CDR3 DNA reads as TGTGCCAGCAGCACAGAGACTGGCGGGGAGCTGTTTTTT. Its protein product is CASSTETGGELFF. Using reference TRBV5-4 and TRBJ2-2 for the parts outside the CDR3, the full variable domain is ETGVTQSPTHLIKTRGQQVTLRCSSQSGHNTVSWYQQALGQGPQFIFQYYREEENGRGNFPPRFSGLQFPNYSSELNVNALELDDSALYLCASSTETGGELFFGEGSRLTVL.

The rearrangement uses TRBV7-3 and TRBJ2-3; perhaps TRBD2 as D (6 bases). The V and J ends lost 6 bases and 1 base respectively, with 11 bases between them. Germline CDR1 and CDR2: SGHTA and FQGTGA. CDR3 length: 14 amino acids. CDR3: CASSGGKGTDTQYF. As DNA, the CDR3 is TGTGCCAGCAGTGGGGGGAAAGGCACAGATACGCAGTATTTT.

The genes are TRBV29-1 and TRBJ2-3, with D maybe TRBD2 (6 bases). The CDR3 extends over 14 amino acids. CDR1 is SQVTM, CDR2 ANQGSEA, per germline. Trimming took 1 base from V and 1 from J, leaving 9 bases between them. The CDR3 protein is CSVEGGGGTDTQYF. The DNA for the CDR3 is TGCAGCGTTGAAGGAGGCGGGGGCACAGATACGCAGTATTTT.

This clone occurred a few times. The chain uses TRBV5-1 and TRBJ2-7, with TRBD2 matching 9 bases. The CDR3 is 16 amino acids. Losses at the gene ends were 0 bases for V and 2 bases for J; bases not matched to a gene: 6. Per germline, CDR1 SGHRS and CDR2 YFSETQ. The CDR3 DNA reads TGCGCCAGCAGCTTGGGCCCTAGCGGGAACCCCTACGAGCAGTACTTC. This sequence encodes CASSLGPSGNPYEQYF.

This chain links TRBV9 with TRBJ2-2, with TRBD2 identical over 8 bases. The V gene's germline CDR1 is SGDLS and CDR2 YYNGEE. This CDR3 has 17 residues. Losses at the gene ends were 3 bases for V and 2 bases for J; bases not matched to a gene: 9. The CDR3 spells CASSAESGSLNTGELFF. The DNA of the CDR3 is TGTGCCAGCAGCGCGGAGAGCGGGAGTCTAAACACCGGGGAGCTGTTTTTT. The entire variable domain, with the rest obtained from reference TRBV9 and TRBJ2-2, is as follows: DSGVTQTPKHLITATGQRVTLRCSPRSGDLSVYWYQQSLDQGLQFLIQYYNGEERAKGNILERFSAQQFPDLHSELNLSSLELGDSALYFCASSAESGSLNTGELFFGEGSRLTVL.

The J gene is TRBJ1-2, the V gene TRBV7-9; a possible D gene is TRBD1 (5 bases). There are 14 residues in the CDR3. V lost 3 bases and J lost 4, with 12 bases in between. Germline-derived CDR1 and CDR2 are SEHNR and FQNEAQ (reference sequence). In DNA form, the CDR3 reads TGTGCCAGCAGCTTGCCGACAGCAGGCTATGGCTACACCTTC. It encodes CASSLPTAGYGYTF.

The V call is TRBV9, the J call TRBJ2-1, with unresolved D. CDR3 length: 14 amino acids. CDR1 and CDR2 (germline): SGDLS, YYNGEE. Trimming took 3 bases from V and 0 from J, leaving 7 bases between them. As DNA, the CDR3 is TGTGCCAGCAGCGGGGCTCTCTCCTACAATGAGCAGTTCTTC. It codes for CASSGALSYNEQFF.

This chain connects TRBV7-9 to TRBJ2-4; D assignment may be TRBD1 or TRBD2 (6 bases each). Per germline, CDR1 SEHNR and CDR2 FQNEAQ (reference sequence). V lost 0 bases and J 7 bases, leaving 16 bases between the germline ends. The CDR3 is 16 residues long. The CDR3 coding sequence is TGTGCCAGCAGCTTAGCTTTCGGGGGCTCGGGGAACATTCAGTACTTC. Translating it yields CASSLAFGGSGNIQYF.

This clone was seen once. The chain couples TRBV12-2 to TRBJ1-1. TRBV12-2 is marked as a pseudogene. The CDR3 runs 19 residues. CDR3 nucleotide sequence: TGTGCAAGTCGCTTATTGTGTCCGTCGTTTTTTGGGCGGCCCACTGAAGCTTTCTTT. Translating it yields CASRLLCPSFFGRPTEAFF.

The J gene is TRBJ1-2, the V gene TRBV7-8, with D uncertain. This CDR3 spans 13 amino acids. Germline loops: CDR1 SGHVS, CDR2 FQNEAQ. V was trimmed by 2 bases and J by 2 bases, leaving 6 bases between them. CDR3 region: CASSLQLNYGYTF. CDR3 sequence (DNA): TGTGCCAGCAGCTTACAACTGAACTATGGCTACACCTTC.

The chain has TRBV7-6 and TRBJ2-3; D not resolved. Trimming left V 5 bases short and J 5 bases short, with 14 bases between. This CDR3 is 14 amino acids long. Germline V gene lookup returns CDR1 SGHVS and CDR2 FNYEAQ. Here the CDR3 DNA reads TGTGCCAGCAGCCAAGAGCTGGAGCGAGATACGCAGTATTTT. Translated: CASSQELERDTQYF.

The gene calls are TRBV5-6 and TRBJ1-2, with TRBD1 as a possible D gene (5 bases). The CDR3 is 16 residues long. Trimming shortened V by 2 bases and J by 3 bases, and 17 bases separated the two germline ends. Germline lookup yields CDR1 SGHDT and CDR2 YYEEEE. The CDR3 sequence: CASSLGETGGDYGYTF. For the CDR3, the DNA is TGTGCCAGCAGCTTAGGGGAGACCGGCGGTGACTATGGCTACACCTTC.

The CDR3, as DNA: TGTGCCAGCAGCCTGGGACAGGGCATGATACCTGAAGCTTTCTTT. Amino acids: CASSLGQGMIPEAFF. This chain uses TRBV11-2 with TRBJ1-1, with TRBD1 matching over 9 bases. Per germline, CDR1 SGHAT and CDR2 FQNNGV. V lost 5 bases to trimming and J lost 6 bases; unmatched junction nucleotides: 10. This CDR3 has 15 residues.

This chain uses TRBV12-5 with TRBJ2-5; 11 nucleotides align to TRBD2. Trimming at V came to 6 bases and at J to 9 bases, leaving 6 bases not matched to a gene. The CDR3 contains 13 residues. Per germline, CDR1 LGHNT and CDR2 FRNRAP. The CDR3 nucleotides read TGTGCTAGTGGCCCCATAGCGGGGGGGGCCCAGTACTTC. This sequence encodes CASGPIAGGAQYF.

The chain has TRBV10-3 and TRBJ1-1; D gene unclear. The CDR3 length is 12 residues. The V gene lost 6 bases and the J gene lost 2 bases, with 7 bases spanning the gap. CDR1 is ENHRY and CDR2 is SYGVKD in the germline V gene. CDR3 sequence (DNA): TGTGCCATCAGAGGGATTAACACTGAAGCTTTCTTT. Translating it yields CAIRGINTEAFF.

The chain couples TRBV5-1 to TRBJ2-7; 10 positions match TRBD1. V was pared by 4 bases and J by 11 bases, with 3 bases of the junction left unmatched. CDR3 length equals 11 residues. CDR1 and CDR2 (germline): SGHRS, YFSETQ. CDR3 sequence: CASSGGTGEYF. The CDR3 DNA sequence: TGCGCCAGCAGCGGGGGGACAGGGGAGTACTTC.

The chain links TRBV11-2 to TRBJ2-7; TRBD1 matches 10 bases. The V gene's germline CDR1 is SGHAT and CDR2 FQNNGV. The CDR3 extends over 15 amino acids. Unmatched junction bases numbered 7, after V lost 7 bases and J lost 1 base. This CDR3 is CASNNRDRGSYEQYF. CDR3 coding DNA: TGTGCCAGCAACAACCGGGACAGGGGATCCTACGAGCAGTACTTC.

This chain connects TRBV5-4 to TRBJ2-1; 7 bases align to TRBD1. Germline lookup yields CDR1 SGHNT and CDR2 YYREEE (reference sequence). The CDR3 has 16 residues. The trim removed 0 bases at V and 3 bases at J, leaving 6 bases unmatched. The CDR3 here is CASSLEGARGYNEQFF. The CDR3 bases are TGTGCCAGCAGCTTGGAGGGGGCCAGGGGCTACAATGAGCAGTTCTTC. Looking up the rest from reference TRBV5-4 and TRBJ2-1 gives the full variable domain: ETGVTQSPTHLIKTRGQQVTLRCSSQSGHNTVSWYQQALGQGPQFIFQYYREEENGRGNFPPRFSGLQFPNYSSELNVNALELDDSALYLCASSLEGARGYNEQFFGPGTRLTVL.

V gene TRBV5-1 combines with J gene TRBJ1-1, with TRBD1 matching over 7 bases. Per the germline V gene, CDR1 is SGHRS and CDR2 is YFSETQ. The CDR3 totals 14 residues. Trimming at V came to 4 bases and at J to 1 base, leaving 4 bases not matched to a gene. In DNA, the CDR3 is TGCGCCAGCAGCCCGGGACAGTCGAACACTGAAGCTTTCTTT. Amino acids: CASSPGQSNTEAFF.

The V call is TRBV25-1, the J call TRBJ2-2; TRBD2 might be the D (6 bases). V lost 4 bases and J lost 7, with 13 bases in between. CDR1 and CDR2 from the germline V gene are MGHDK and SYGVNS. There are 14 residues in the CDR3. CDR3 nucleotide sequence: TGTGCCAGCAGTGGTTCGGGGGTTGGCGGGGAGCTGTTTTTT. Translating gives CASSGSGVGGELFF.